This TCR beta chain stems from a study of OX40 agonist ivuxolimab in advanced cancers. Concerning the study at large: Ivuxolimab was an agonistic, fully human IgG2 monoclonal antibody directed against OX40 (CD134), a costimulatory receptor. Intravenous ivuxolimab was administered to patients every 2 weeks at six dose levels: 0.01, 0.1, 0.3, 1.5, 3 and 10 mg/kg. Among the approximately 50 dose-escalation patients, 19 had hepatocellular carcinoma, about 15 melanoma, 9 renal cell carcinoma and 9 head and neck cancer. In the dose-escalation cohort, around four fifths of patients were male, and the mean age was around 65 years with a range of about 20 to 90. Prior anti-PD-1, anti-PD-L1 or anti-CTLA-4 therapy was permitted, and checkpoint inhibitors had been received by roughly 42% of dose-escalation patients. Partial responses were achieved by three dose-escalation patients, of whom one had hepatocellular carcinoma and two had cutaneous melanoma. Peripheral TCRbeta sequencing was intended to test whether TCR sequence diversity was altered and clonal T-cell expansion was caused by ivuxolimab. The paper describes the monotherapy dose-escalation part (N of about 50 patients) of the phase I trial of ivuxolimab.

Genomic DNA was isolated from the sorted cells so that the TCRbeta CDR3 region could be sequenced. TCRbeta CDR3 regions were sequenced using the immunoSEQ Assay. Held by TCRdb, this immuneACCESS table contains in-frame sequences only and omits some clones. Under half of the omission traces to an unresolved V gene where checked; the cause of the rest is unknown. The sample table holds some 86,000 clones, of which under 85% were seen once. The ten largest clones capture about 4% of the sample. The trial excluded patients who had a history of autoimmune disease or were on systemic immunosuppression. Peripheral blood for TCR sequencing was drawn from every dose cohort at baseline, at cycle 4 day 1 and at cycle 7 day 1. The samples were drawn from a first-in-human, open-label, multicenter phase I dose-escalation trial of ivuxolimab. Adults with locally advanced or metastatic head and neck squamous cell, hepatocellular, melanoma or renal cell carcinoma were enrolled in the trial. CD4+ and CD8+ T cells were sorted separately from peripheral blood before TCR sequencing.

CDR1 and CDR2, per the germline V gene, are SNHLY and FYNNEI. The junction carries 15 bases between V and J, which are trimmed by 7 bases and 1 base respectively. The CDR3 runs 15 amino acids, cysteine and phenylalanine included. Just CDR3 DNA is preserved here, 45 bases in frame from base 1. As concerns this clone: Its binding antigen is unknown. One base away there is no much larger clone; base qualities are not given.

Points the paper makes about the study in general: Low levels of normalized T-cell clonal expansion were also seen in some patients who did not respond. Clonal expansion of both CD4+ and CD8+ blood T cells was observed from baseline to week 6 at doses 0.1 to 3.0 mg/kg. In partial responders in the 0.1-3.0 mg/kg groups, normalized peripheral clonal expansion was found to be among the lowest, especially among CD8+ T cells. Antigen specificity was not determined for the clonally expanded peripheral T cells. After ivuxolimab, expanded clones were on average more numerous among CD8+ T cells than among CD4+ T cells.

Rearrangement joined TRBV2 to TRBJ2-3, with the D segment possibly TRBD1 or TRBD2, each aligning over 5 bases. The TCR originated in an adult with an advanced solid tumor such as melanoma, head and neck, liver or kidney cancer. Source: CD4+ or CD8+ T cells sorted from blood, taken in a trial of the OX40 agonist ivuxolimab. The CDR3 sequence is CASMGRGRGTDTQYF. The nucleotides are TGTGCCAGCATGGGACGCGGTCGGGGCACAGATACGCAGTATTTT.